The entry below gives a single T cell receptor beta chain sequence along with its context. Its antigen is currently unknown. Using a J-beta primer mix together with a sample-barcoded 5' primer, a second PCR was run for roughly 6 to 11 cycles. Via MiXCR, TCRdb re-called the 5' RACE reads, giving one row per CDR3 protein. This table holds around 800,000 distinct CDR3 sequences, approximately 65% found once. The data are from a study of blood T cells in healthy people across ages. The sample, roughly 9.5 milliliters of peripheral blood, was drawn from each donor. Study-level findings and limits: Aged donors had fewer naive CD4+ cells and lower diversity than long-lived donors. Naive T cell percentage strongly correlated with TCR beta diversity.

The material sequenced was blood. This clonotype was obtained from a man under 40 in good health.

CDR3 DNA sequence: TGCAGCGTTGAGAGGGGGTCGACTAGCACAGATACGCAGTATTTT. Protein sequence: CSVERGSTSTDTQYF. The chain links TRBV29-1 to TRBJ2-3, with a possible D match to TRBD1 (6 bases). The V end lost 3 bases, the J end lost 0 bases, and 13 bases lay between the germline ends. Germline V gene data show CDR1 as SQVTM and CDR2 as ANQGSEA. This CDR3 has 15 amino acids.